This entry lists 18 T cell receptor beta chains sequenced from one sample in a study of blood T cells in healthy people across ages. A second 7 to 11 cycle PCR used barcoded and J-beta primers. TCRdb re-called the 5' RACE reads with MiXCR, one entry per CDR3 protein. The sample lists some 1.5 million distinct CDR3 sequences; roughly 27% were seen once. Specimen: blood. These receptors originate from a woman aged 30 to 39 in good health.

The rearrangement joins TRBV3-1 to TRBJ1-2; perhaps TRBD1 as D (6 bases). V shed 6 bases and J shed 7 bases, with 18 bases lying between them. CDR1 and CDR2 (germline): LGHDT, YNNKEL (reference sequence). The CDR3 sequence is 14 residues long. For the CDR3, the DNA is TGTGCCAGCAGGCCCGCCGGGGGGCAGGTTGGCTACACCTTC. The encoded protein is CASRPAGGQVGYTF.

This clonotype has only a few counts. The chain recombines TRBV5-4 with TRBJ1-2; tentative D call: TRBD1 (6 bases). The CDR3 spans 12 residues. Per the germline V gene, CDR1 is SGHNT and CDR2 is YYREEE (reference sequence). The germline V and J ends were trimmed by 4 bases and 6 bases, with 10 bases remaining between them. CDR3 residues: CASSATGNGYTF. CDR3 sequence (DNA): TGTGCCAGCAGCGCGACAGGAAATGGCTACACCTTC.

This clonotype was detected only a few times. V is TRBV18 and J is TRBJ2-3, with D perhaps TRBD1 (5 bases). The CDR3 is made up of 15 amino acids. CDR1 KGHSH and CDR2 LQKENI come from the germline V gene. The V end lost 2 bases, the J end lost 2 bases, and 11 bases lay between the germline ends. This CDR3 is CASSPSDRPTDTQYF. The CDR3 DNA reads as TGTGCCAGCTCACCATCTGACAGACCCACAGATACGCAGTATTTT.

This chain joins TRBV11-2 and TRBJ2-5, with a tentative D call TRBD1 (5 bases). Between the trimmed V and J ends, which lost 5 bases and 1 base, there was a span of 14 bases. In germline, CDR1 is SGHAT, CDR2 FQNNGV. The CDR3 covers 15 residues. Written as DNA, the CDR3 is TGTGCCAGCAGCCCAAGGGGTCGGTCCCAAGAGACCCAGTACTTC. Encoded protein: CASSPRGRSQETQYF.

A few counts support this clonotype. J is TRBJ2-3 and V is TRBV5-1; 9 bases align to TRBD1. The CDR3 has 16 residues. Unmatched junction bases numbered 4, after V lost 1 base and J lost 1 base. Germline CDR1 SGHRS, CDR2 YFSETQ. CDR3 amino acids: CASSLMGDRGTDTQYF. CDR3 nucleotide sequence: TGCGCCAGCAGCTTGATGGGGGACAGGGGCACAGATACGCAGTATTTT. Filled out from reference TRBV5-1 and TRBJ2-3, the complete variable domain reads KAGVTQTPRYLIKTRGQQVTLSCSPISGHRSVSWYQQTPGQGLQFLFEYFSETQRNKGNFPGRFSGRQFSNSRSEMNVSTLELGDSALYLCASSLMGDRGTDTQYFGPGTRLTVL.

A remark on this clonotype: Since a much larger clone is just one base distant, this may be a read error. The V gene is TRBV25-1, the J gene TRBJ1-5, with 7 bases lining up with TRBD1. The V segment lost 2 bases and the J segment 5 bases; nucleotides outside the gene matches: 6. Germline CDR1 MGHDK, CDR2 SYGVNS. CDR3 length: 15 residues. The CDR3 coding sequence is TGTGCCAGCAGTGAAGCAGGACAGGACCATCAGCCCCAGCATTTT. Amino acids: CASSEAGQDHQPQHF.

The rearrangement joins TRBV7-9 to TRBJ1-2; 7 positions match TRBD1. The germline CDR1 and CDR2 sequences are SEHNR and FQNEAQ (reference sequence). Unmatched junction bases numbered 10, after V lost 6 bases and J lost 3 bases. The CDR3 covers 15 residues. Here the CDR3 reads CASRGPGQSHYGYTF. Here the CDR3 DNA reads TGTGCCAGCAGAGGGCCGGGACAGAGTCACTATGGCTACACCTTC.

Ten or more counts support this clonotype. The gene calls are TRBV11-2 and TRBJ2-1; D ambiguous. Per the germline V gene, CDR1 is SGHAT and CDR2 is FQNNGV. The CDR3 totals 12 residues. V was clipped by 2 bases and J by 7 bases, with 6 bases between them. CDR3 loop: CASSLSENEQFF. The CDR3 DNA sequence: TGTGCCAGCAGCTTATCCGAGAATGAGCAGTTCTTC.

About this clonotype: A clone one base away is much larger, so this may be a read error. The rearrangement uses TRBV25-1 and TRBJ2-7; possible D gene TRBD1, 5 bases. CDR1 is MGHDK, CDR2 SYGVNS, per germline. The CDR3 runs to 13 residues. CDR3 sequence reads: CTSSDQGSYEQYF. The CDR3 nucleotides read TGTACCAGCAGTGATCAGGGTTCCTACGAGCAGTACTTC.

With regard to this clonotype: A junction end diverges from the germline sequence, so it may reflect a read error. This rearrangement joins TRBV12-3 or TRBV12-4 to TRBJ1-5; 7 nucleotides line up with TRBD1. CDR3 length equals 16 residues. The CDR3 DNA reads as TGTGCCAGCAGCTGGAGGGGGACAGCGCCGAATCTGCCCCAGCATTTT. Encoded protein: CASSWRGTAPNLPQHF.

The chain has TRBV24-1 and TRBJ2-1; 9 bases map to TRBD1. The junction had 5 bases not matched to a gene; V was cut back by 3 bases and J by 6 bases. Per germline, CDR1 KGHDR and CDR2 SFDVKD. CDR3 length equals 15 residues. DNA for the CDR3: TGTGCCACCAGTGATCGGGACAGGGATATCAATGAGCAGTTCTTC. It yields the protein CATSDRDRDINEQFF.

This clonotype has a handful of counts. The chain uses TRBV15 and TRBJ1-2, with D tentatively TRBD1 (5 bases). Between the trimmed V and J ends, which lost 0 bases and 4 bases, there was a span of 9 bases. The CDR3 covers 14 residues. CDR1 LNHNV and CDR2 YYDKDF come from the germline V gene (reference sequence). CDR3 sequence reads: CATSREGTSYGYTF. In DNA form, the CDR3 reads TGTGCCACCAGCAGAGAGGGGACTTCCTATGGCTACACCTTC.

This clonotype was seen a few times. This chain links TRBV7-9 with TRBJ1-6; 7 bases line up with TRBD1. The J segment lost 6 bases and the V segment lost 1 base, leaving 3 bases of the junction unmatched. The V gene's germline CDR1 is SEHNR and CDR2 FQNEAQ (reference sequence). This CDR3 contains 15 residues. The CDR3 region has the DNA TGTGCCAGCAGCTTAGTCGGGACAGCTAATTCACCCCTCCACTTT. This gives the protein CASSLVGTANSPLHF.

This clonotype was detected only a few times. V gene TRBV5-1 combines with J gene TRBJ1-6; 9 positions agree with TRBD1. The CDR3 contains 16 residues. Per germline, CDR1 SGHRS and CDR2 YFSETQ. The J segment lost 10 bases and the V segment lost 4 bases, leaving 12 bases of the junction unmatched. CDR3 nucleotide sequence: TGCGCCAGCAGCCTGGATCGGACAGGGGCAGGGTCACCCCTCCACTTT. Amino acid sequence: CASSLDRTGAGSPLHF.

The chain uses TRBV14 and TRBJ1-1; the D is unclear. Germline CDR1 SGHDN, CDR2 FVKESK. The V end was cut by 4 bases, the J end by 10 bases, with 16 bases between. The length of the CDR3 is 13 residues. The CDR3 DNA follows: TGTGCCAGCAGCCCAGAGGATTTGTCGGTAGCTTTCTTT. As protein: CASSPEDLSVAFF.

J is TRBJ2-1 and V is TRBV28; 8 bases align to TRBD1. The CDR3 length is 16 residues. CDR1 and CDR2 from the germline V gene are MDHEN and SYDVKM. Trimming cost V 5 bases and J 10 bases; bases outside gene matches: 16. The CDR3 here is CASSLPPTGASYEQFF. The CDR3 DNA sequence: TGTGCCAGCAGTCTCCCTCCGACAGGGGCGTCCTACGAGCAGTTCTTC.

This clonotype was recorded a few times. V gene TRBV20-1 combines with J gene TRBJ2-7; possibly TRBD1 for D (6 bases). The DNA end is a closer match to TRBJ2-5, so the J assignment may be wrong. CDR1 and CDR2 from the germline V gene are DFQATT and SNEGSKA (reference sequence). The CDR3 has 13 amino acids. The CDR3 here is CSAIWEQGETQYF. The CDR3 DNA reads TGCAGTGCTATTTGGGAGCAGGGGGAGACCCAGTACTTC.

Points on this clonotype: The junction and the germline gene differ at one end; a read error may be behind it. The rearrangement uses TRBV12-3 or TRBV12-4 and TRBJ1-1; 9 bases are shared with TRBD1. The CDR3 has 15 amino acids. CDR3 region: CASIKTGGTNIEAFF. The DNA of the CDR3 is TGTGCCAGCATCAAGACAGGGGGAACGAACATTGAAGCTTTCTTT.